The clone carrying this TCR beta chain was observed a few times. These data originate in a study of beta chain features in type 1 diabetes. For the study at large: No patient-donor differences in age, gender, total cells or subset yield.

The isolated RNA, all of it, was reverse transcribed, so expressed TCRB transcripts were what got sequenced. The method was immunoSEQ multiplex PCR; TCRdb's version includes in-frame clones alone and lacks a portion of them. The sample records 300,000 to 400,000 clones, 10% to 15% being singletons. The TCR originated in a man aged 18 to 30 in good health. Sequenced material: naive CD4+ T cells from blood.

Written as DNA, the CDR3 is TGTGCCAGTAGTCCACTTATTAACACCGGGGAGCTGTTTTTT. It specifies CASSPLINTGELFF. This rearrangement joins TRBV19 to TRBJ2-2; D not resolved. Germline-derived CDR1 and CDR2 are LNHDA and SQIVND (reference sequence). Deletions cut 5 bases from V and 2 bases from J, with 9 bases between. The CDR3 runs to 14 residues.